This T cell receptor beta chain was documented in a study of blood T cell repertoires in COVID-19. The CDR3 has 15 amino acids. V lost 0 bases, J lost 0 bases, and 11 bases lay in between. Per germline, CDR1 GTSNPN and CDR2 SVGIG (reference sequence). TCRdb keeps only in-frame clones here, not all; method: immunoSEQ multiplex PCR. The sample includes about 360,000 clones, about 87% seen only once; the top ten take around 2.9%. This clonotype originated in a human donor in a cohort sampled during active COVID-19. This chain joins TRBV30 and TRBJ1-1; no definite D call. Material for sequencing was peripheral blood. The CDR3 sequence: CAWSVPHGVNTEAFF. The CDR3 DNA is TGTGCCTGGAGTGTACCCCACGGGGTGAACACTGAAGCTTTCTTT.